The clone carrying this T cell receptor (beta chain) was seen ten or more times. The CDR3 totals 16 residues. V shed 5 bases and J 5 bases; nucleotides not matched to a gene: 11. One entry per CDR3 protein results from TCRdb running MiXCR on the reads. The data contain 200,000 to 300,000 distinct CDR3 sequences, 9% to 15% of them singletons. These data come from a study of T cell repertoires in cytomegalovirus infection. Study overall: It was the public TCR beta signatures that indicated both CMV infection and matching HLA type.

Sequencing was carried out using PBMCs. This chain uses TRBV12-3 or TRBV12-4 with TRBJ2-2; TRBD2 agrees at 7 bases. This receptor was identified in a human donor in good health (CMV status not recorded). Some clones in this sample may be carry-over from other donors' samples. This CDR3 reads CASSGSTGGLTGELFF. As DNA, the CDR3 is TGTGCCAGCAGTGGGTCGACGGGAGGTTTAACCGGGGAGCTGTTTTTT.